The entry below describes one T cell receptor beta chain. Here immunoSEQ multiplex PCR was the method, and the copy in TCRdb shows in-frame clones only, minus some. In the table there are about 91,000 clones, 80% to 90% of which are singletons. Prior autoimmune disease or systemic immunosuppression barred patients. This sample was taken from a study of OX40 agonist ivuxolimab in advanced cancers. Looking at the study overall: Patients were treated with ivuxolimab, an agonistic anti-OX40 (CD134) antibody. From about 23 to 85 years was the age range, with a mean of around 57 years, and about 83% were male.

This TCR was recovered from an adult with an advanced solid tumor such as melanoma, head and neck, liver or kidney cancer. Material: CD4+ or CD8+ T cells sorted from blood, obtained in a trial of the OX40 agonist ivuxolimab.

CDR3 bases: TGTGCCAGCAGCTTTTTCGGGGCTGGGGCCAACGTCCTGACTTTC. This sequence encodes CASSFFGAGANVLTF. The V and J genes are TRBV5-4 and TRBJ2-6; perhaps TRBD2 as D (5 bases). Germline V CDR1 and CDR2: SGHNT, YYREEE (reference sequence). Trimming took off 2 bases at V and 2 bases at J, with 8 bases between the two ends. This CDR3 has 15 residues.